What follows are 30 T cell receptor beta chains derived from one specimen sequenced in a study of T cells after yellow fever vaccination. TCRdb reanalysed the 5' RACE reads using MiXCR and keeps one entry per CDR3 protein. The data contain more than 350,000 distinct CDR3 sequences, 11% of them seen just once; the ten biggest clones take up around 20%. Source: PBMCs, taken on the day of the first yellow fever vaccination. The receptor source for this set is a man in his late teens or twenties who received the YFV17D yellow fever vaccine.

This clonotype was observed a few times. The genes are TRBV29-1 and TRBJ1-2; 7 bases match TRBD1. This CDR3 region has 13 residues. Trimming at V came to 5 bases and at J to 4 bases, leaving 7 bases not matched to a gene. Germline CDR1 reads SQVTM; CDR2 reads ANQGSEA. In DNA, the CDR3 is TGCAGCGTTACCGGGACAGATATCTATGGCTACACCTTC. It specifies CSVTGTDIYGYTF.

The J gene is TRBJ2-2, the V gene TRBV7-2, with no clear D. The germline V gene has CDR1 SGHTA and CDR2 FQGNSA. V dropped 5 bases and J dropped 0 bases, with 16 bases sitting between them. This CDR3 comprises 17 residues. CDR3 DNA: TGTGCCAGCAGCCGCGCCCAATGGGAAACGAACACCGGGGAGCTGTTTTTT. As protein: CASSRAQWETNTGELFF.

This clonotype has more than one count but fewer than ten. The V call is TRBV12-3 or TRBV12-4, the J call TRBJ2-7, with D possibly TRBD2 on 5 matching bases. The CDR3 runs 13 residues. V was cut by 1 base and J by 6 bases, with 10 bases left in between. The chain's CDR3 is CASSLGTPLEQYF. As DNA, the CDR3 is TGTGCCAGCAGTTTAGGGACTCCCCTCGAGCAGTACTTC.

As DNA, the CDR3 is TGTGCCAGCAGCCCCGCTGGAGGGGTTGCAGATACGCAGTATTTT. Its protein product is CASSPAGGVADTQYF. This chain connects TRBV7-9 to TRBJ2-3; TRBD2 might be the D (6 bases). The CDR3 sequence is 15 residues long. The germline CDR1 and CDR2 sequences are SEHNR and FQNEAQ (reference sequence). Trimming pared 5 bases from V and 4 bases from J, leaving 16 bases between.

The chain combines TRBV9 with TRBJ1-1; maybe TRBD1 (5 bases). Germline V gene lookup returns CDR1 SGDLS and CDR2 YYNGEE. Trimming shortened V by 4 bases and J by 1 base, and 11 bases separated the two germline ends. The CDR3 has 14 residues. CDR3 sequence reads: CASSSATGNTEAFF. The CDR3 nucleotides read TGTGCCAGCAGCTCCGCTACAGGGAACACTGAAGCTTTCTTT.

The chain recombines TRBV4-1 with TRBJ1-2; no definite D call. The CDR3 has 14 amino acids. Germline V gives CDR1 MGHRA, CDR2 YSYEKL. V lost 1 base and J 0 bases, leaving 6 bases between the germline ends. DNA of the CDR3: TGCGCCAGCAGCCAAGGACTGGCTAACTATGGCTACACCTTC. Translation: CASSQGLANYGYTF.

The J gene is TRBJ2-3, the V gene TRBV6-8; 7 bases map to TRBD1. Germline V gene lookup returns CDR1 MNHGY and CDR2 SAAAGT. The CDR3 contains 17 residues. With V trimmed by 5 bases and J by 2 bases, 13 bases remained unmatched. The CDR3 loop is CASSRGPRSPSTDTQYF. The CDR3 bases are TGTGCCAGCAGTAGGGGGCCACGGTCTCCTTCCACAGATACGCAGTATTTT.

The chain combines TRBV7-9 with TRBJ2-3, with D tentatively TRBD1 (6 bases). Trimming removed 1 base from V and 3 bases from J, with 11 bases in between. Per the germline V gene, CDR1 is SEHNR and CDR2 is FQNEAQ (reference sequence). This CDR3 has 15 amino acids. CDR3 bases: TGTGCCAGCAGCTTAGGGGGGCGTTGGACAGATACGCAGTATTTT. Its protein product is CASSLGGRWTDTQYF. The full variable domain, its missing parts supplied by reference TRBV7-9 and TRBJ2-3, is DTGVSQNPRHKITKRGQNVTFRCDPISEHNRLYWYRQTLGQGPEFLTYFQNEAQLEKSRLLSDRFSAERPKGSFSTLEIQRTEQGDSAMYLCASSLGGRWTDTQYFGPGTRLTVL.

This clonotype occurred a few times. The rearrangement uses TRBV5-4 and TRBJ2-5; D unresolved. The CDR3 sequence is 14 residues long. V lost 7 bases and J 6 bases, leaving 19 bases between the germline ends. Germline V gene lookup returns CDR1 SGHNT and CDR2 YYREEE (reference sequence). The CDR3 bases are TGTGCCAGCTCCCCGACATGGAAAGAGCAGACCCAGTACTTC. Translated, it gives CASSPTWKEQTQYF.

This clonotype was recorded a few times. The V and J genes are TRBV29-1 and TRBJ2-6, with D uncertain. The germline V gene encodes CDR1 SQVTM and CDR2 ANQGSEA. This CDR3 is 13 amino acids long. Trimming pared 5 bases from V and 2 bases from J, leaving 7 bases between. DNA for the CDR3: TGCAGCGTTCTGGAAACTGGGGCCAACGTCCTGACTTTC. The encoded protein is CSVLETGANVLTF.

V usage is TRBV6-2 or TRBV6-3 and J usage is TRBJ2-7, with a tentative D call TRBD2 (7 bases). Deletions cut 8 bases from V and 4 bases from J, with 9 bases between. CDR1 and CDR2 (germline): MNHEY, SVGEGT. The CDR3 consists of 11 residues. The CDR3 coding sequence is TGTGCCAGCGAGGGGGGGTACGAGCAGTACTTC. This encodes CASEGGYEQYF.

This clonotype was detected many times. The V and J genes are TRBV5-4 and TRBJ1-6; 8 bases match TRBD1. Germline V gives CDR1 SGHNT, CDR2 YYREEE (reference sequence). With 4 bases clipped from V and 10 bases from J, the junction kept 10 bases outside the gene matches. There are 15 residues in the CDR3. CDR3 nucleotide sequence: TGTGCCAGCAGCCTGACAGGGGCTCTTCTGTCACCCCTCCACTTT. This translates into CASSLTGALLSPLHF.

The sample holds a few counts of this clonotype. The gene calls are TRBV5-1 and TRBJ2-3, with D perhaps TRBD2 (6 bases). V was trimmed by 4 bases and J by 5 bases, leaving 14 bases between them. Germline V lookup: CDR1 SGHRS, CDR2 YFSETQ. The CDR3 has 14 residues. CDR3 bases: TGCGCCAGCAGCCCAGACCCCGGGAGAGATACGCAGTATTTT. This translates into CASSPDPGRDTQYF.

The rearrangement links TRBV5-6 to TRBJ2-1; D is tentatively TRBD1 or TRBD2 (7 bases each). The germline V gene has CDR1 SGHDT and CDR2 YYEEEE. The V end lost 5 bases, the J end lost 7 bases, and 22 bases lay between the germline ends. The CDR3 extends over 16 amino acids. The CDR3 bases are TGTGCCAGCAGGAGAGAGGCAGGGGGGGTGTTAAATGAGCAGTTCTTC. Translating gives CASRREAGGVLNEQFF.

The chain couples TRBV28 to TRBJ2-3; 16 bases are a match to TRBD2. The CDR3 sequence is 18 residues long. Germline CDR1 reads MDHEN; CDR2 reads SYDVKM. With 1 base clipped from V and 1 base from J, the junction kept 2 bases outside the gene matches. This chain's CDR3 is CASSLSGTSGGGTDTQYF. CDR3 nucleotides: TGTGCCAGCAGTTTATCGGGGACTAGCGGGGGGGGCACAGATACGCAGTATTTT. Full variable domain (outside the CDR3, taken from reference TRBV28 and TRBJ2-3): DVKVTQSSRYLVKRTGEKVFLECVQDMDHENMFWYRQDPGLGLRLIYFSYDVKMKEKGDIPEGYSVSREKKERFSLILESASTNQTSMYLCASSLSGTSGGGTDTQYFGPGTRLTVL.

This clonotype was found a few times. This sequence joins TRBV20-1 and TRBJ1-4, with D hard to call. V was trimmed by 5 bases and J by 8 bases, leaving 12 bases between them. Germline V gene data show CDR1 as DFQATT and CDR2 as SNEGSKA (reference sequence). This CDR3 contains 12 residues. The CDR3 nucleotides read TGCAGTGCTGGTGGCGGGGTGGAAAAACTGTTTTTT. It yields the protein CSAGGGVEKLFF.

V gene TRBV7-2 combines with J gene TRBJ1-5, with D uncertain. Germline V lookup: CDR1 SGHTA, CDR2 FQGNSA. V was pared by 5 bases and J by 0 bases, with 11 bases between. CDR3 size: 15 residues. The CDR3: CASSPTIYSNQPQHF. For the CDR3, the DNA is TGTGCCAGCAGCCCCACCATATATAGCAATCAGCCCCAGCATTTT.

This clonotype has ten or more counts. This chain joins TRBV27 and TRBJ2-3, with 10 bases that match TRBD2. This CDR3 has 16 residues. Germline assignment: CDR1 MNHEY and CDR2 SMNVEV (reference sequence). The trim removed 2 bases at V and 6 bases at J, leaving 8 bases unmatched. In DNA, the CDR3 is TGTGCCAGCAGTTTAGACCCAGCGGGGGGGCCCGATACGCAGTATTTT. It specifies CASSLDPAGGPDTQYF.

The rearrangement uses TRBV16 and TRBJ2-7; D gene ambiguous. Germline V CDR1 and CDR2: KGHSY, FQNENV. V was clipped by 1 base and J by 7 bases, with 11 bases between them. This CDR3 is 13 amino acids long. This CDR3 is CASSQWSAREQYV. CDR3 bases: TGTGCCAGCAGCCAATGGAGCGCCCGGGAGCAGTACGTC.

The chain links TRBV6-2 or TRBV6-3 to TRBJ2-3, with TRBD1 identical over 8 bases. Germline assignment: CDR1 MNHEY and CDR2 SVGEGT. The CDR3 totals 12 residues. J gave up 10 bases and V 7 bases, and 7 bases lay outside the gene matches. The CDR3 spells CASNPDRAPQYF. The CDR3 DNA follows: TGTGCCAGCAACCCGGACAGGGCTCCGCAGTATTTT.

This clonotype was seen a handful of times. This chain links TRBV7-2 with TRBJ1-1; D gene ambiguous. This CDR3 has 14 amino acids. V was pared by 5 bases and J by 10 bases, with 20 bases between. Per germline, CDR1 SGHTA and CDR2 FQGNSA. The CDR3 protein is CASSPAVWTPAAFF. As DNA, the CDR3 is TGTGCCAGCAGCCCCGCGGTCTGGACCCCTGCAGCTTTCTTT.

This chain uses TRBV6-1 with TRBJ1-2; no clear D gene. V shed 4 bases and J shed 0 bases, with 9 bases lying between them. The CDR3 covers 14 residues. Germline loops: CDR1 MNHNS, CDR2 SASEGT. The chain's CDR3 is CASSGTVANYGYTF. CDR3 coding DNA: TGTGCCAGCAGTGGGACGGTTGCTAACTATGGCTACACCTTC.

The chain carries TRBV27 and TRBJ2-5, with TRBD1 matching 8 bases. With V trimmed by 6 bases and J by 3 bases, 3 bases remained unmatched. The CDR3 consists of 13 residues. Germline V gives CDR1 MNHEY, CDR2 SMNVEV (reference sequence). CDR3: CASRLQGEETQYF. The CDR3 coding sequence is TGTGCCAGCAGGTTACAGGGGGAAGAGACCCAGTACTTC.

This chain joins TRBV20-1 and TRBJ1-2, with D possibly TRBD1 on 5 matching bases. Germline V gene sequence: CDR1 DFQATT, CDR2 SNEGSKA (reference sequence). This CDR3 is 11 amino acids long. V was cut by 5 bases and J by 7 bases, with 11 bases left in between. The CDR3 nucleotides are TGCAGTGCTTCCCGGGGGGGTGGCTACACCTTC. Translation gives CSASRGGGYTF.

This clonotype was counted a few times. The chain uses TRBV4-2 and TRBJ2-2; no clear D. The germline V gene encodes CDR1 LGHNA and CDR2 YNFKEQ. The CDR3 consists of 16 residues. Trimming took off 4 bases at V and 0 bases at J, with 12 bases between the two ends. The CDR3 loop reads CASSLTANPNTGELFF. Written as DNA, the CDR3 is TGTGCCAGCAGCCTCACAGCAAACCCGAACACCGGGGAGCTGTTTTTT.

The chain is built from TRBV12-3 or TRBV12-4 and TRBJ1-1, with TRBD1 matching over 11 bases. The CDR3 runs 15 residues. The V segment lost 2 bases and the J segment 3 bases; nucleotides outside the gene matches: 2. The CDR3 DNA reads TGTGCCAGCAGTTTACGGGACAGGGGGGACACTGAAGCTTTCTTT. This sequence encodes CASSLRDRGDTEAFF.

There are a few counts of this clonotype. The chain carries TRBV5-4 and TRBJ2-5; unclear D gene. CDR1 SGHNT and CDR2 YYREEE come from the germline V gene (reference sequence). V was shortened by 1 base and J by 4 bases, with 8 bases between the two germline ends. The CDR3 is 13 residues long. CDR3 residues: CASSLYYRETQYF. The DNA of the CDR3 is TGTGCCAGCAGCTTGTATTATCGAGAGACCCAGTACTTC.

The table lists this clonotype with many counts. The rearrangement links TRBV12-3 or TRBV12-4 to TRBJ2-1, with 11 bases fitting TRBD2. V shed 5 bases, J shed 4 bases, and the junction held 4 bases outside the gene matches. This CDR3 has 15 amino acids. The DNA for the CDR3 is TGTGCCAGCAGTACATCTAGCGGGGGGTACAATGAGCAGTTCTTC. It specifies CASSTSSGGYNEQFF.

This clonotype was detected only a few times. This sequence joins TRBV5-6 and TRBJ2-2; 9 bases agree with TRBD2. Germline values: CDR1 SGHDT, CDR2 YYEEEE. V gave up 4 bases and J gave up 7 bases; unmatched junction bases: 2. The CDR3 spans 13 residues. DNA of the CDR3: TGTGCCAGCAGCCCGACTAGCGGCGGGGAGCTGTTTTTT. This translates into CASSPTSGGELFF.

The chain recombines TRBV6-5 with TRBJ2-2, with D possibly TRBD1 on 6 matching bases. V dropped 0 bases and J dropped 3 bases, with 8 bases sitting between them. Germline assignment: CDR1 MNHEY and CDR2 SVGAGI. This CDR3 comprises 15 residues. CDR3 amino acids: CASSYSDSYTGELFF. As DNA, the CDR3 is TGTGCCAGCAGTTACTCGGACAGCTACACCGGGGAGCTGTTTTTT.